The TCR beta chain under discussion was sequenced for a study of blood T cell repertoires in COVID-19. Study-level background: Sources were T cells, B-cell-depleted T cells, or PBMCs; the material itself was cDNA or gDNA.

The protocol was immunoSEQ multiplex PCR, while the TCRdb copy is restricted to in-frame clones and leaves out a portion. The sample consists of 250,000 to 300,000 clones, 70% to 90% of them appearing once. The CDR3 extends over 16 amino acids. Cohorts were assigned according to the clinical history that participants reported. Donors in Cohort 3 counted as recovered after two negative PCRs, clearance, or symptom resolution. The sequenced material came from PBMCs or T cells enriched from blood (not recorded which). The source of this sequence is a man aged 18 to 35 who had recovered from COVID-19. The chain recombines TRBV21-1 with TRBJ2-7; no DNA check was done on the table's D call, TRBD2. TRBV21-1 is assigned pseudogene status. CDR3 coding DNA: TGTGCCAGCAGCCTTCAAGCTGGGGGAGGTTTCTACGAGCAGTACTTC. Amino acids: CASSLQAGGGFYEQYF.